This record covers a single TCR beta chain. A much larger clone differs from this one at a single base, so this may be a read error. Since the CDR3 does not end with the conserved phenylalanine or tryptophan, this likely comes from a read error. This sample was taken from a study of T cell repertoires in cytomegalovirus infection. TCRdb reprocessed the reads with MiXCR, giving one entry per CDR3 protein. Of about 740,000 distinct CDR3 sequences listed, 35% to 45% were seen once; the top ten hold 2.5% to 3.5%. Unmatched junction bases numbered 16, after V lost 4 bases and J lost 2 bases. The CDR3 runs to 18 residues.

The V and J genes are TRBV23-1 and TRBJ2-5; TRBD1 aligns across 7 bases. TRBV23-1 is treated as an ORF (open reading frame) with a function not yet certain. The receptor comes from a human donor in good health (CMV status not recorded). Some clones in this sample may be carry-over from other donors' samples. The sample comprised PBMCs. In nucleotides, the CDR3 is TGCGCCAGCAGTCGCCCCCGGGACAGAGACCACTCGCAAGAGACCCAGTACTTA. This gives the protein CASSRPRDRDHSQETQYL.